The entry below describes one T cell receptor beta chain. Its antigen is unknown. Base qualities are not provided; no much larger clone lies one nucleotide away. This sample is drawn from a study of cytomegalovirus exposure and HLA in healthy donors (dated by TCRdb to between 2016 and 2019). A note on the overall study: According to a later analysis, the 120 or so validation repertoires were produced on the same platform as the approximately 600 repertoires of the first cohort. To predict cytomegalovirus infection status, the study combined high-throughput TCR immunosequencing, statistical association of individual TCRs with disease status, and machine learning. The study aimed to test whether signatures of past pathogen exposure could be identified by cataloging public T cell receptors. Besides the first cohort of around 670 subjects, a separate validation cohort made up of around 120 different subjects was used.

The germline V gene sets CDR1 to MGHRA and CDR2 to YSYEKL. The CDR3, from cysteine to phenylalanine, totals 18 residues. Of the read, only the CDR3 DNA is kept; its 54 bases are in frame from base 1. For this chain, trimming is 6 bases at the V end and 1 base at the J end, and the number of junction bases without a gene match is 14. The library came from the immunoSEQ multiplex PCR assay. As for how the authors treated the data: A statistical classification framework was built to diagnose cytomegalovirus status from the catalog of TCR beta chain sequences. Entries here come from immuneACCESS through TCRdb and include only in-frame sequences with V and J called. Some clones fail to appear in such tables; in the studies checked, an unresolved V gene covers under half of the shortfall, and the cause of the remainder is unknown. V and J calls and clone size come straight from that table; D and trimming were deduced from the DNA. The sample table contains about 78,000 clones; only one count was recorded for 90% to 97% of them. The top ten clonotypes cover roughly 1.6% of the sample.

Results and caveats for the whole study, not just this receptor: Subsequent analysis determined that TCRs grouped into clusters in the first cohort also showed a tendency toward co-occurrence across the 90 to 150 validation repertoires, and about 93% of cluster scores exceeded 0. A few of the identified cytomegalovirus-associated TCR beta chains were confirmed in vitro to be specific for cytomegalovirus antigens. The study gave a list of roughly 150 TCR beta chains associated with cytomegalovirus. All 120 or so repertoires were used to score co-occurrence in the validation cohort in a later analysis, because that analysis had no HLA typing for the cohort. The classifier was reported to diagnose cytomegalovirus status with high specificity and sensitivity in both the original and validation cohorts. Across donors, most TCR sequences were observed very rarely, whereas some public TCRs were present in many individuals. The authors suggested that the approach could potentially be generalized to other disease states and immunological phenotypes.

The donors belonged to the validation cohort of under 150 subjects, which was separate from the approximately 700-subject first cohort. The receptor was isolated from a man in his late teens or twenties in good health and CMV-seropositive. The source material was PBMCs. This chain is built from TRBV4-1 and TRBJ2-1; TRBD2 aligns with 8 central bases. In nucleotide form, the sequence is TGCGCCAGCAGTCCCGTTGATATGGGACTAGTGTCCTACAATGAGCAGTTCTTC. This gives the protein CASSPVDMGLVSYNEQFF.